Below are 3 T cell receptor beta chains sequenced from a single sample in a study of immune characterization of retroperitoneal liposarcoma. Each CDR3 protein gets one entry after TCRdb re-called the PCR reads with MiXCR. Among 2,900 or so distinct CDR3 sequences listed, approximately 42% were seen once. The sequenced sample was tumor tissue. The source of these receptors is a male donor with retroperitoneal liposarcoma.

The rearrangement joins TRBV7-2 to TRBJ2-1; D is perhaps TRBD1 or TRBD2 (5 bases each). The end of the DNA is better explained by TRBJ2-7, so the J call may be wrong. The CDR3 length is 15 residues. The germline V gene has CDR1 SGHTA and CDR2 FQGNSA. This CDR3 is CASSFRAGTGYEQYF. DNA for the CDR3: TGTGCCAGCAGCTTCAGGGCCGGGACGGGCTACGAGCAGTACTTC.

V is TRBV11-1 and J is TRBJ1-2; D is undetermined. V lost 5 bases, J lost 7 bases, and 14 bases lay in between. Germline V CDR1 and CDR2: SGHAT, FQDESV (reference sequence). The CDR3 is made up of 13 amino acids. The CDR3 reads CASSHPPDSGYTF. The CDR3, as DNA: TGTGCCAGCAGCCATCCACCCGACTCTGGCTACACCTTC.

The chain carries TRBV7-3 and TRBJ2-5; D gene unclear. The CDR3 is 13 amino acids. V was pared by 2 bases and J by 11 bases, with 15 bases between. Germline CDR1 SGHTA, CDR2 FQGTGA. DNA of the CDR3: TGTGCCAGCAGCTTATCAGGCGACAATGAGCAGTACTTC. Its protein is CASSLSGDNEQYF. The full variable domain, its missing parts supplied by reference TRBV7-3 and TRBJ2-5, is GAGVSQTPSNKVTEKGKYVELRCDPISGHTALYWYRQSLGQGPEFLIYFQGTGAADDSGLPNDRFFAVRPEGSVSTLKIQRTERGDSAVYLCASSLSGDNEQYFGPGTRLLVL.